Following are 3 T cell receptor beta chains from one sample sequenced in a study of cytomegalovirus exposure and HLA in healthy donors. PCR involved 60 Vbeta and 13 Jbeta primers. The assay was immunoSEQ multiplex PCR, and TCRdb's table has in-frame clones only and misses some. The sample holds approximately 130,000 clones, 75% to 85% seen once. The specimen was PBMCs. All receptors come from a man aged 40-50 years in good health and CMV-seronegative.

This sequence joins TRBV19 and TRBJ1-2; a weak D match, TRBD1 (6 bases). CDR3 length: 15 residues. V was shortened by 3 bases and J by 0 bases, with 11 bases between the two germline ends. CDR1 is LNHDA and CDR2 is SQIVND in the germline V gene (reference sequence). The CDR3 loop is CASSMTGTSNYGYTF. The DNA of the CDR3 is TGTGCCAGTAGTATGACAGGAACTTCTAACTATGGCTACACCTTC.

This sequence joins TRBV6-5 and TRBJ1-2; TRBD1 aligns across 9 bases. CDR1 and CDR2 (germline): MNHEY, SVGAGI. Trimming removed 2 bases from V and 14 bases from J; junction bases left unmatched: 9. CDR3 size: 13 residues. The CDR3 bases are TGTGCCAGCAGTTACCGGTCCGGGACAGGGTGGACCTTC. This gives the protein CASSYRSGTGWTF.

This clone was detected a few times. The chain combines TRBV5-1 with TRBJ1-1; 8 nucleotides match TRBD1. The V gene end was trimmed by 4 bases and the J gene end by 5 bases; junction bases not matched to a gene: 10. There are 15 residues in the CDR3. CDR1 is SGHRS and CDR2 is YFSETQ in the germline V gene. The CDR3 nucleotides read TGCGCCAGCAGCCCTTTAGGACAGGGTGAGACTGAAGCTTTCTTT. It codes for CASSPLGQGETEAFF.